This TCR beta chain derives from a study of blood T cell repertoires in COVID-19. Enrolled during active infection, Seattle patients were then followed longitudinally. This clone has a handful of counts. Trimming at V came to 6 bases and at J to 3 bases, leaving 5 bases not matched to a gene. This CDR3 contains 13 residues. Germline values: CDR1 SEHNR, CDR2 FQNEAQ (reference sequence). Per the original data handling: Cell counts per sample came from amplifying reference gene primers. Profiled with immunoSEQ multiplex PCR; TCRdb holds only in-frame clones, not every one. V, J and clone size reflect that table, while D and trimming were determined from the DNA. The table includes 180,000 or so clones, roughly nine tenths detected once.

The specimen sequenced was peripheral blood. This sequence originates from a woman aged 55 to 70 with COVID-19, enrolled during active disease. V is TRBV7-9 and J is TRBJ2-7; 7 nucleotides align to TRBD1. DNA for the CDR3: TGTGCCAGCAGGATCGGGACAGACTACGAGCAGTACTTC. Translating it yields CASRIGTDYEQYF. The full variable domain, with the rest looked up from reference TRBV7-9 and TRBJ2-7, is DTGVSQNPRHKITKRGQNVTFRCDPISEHNRLYWYRQTLGQGPEFLTYFQNEAQLEKSRLLSDRFSAERPKGSFSTLEIQRTEQGDSAMYLCASRIGTDYEQYFGPGTRLTVT.